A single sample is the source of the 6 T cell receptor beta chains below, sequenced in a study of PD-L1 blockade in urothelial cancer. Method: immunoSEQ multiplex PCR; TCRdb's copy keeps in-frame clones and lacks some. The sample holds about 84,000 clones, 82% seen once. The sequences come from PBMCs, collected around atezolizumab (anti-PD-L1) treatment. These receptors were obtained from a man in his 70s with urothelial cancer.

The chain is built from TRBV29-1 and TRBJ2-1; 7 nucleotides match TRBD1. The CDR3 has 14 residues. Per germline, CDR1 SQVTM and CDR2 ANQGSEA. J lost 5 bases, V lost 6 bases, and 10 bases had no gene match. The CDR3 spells CSVGQALGDNEQFF. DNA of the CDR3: TGCAGCGTAGGACAGGCCCTCGGGGACAATGAGCAGTTCTTC.

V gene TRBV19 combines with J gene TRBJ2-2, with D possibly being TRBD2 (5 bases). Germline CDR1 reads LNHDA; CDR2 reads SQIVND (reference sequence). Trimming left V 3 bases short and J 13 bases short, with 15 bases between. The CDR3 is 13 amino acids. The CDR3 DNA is TGTGCCAGTAGTATGGACTTAGAGGGCGGGCTGTTTTTT. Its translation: CASSMDLEGGLFF. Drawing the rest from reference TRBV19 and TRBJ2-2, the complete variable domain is DGGITQSPKYLFRKEGQNVTLSCEQNLNHDAMYWYRQDPGQGLRLIYYSQIVNDFQKGDIAEGYSVSREKKESFPLTVTSAQKNPTAFYLCASSMDLEGGLFFGEGSRLTVL.

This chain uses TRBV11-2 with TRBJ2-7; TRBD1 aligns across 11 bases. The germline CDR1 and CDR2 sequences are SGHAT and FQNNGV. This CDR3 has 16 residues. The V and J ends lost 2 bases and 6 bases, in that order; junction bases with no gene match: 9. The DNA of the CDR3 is TGTGCCAGCAGCTTAAGTCCAGGGACAGGGGGAGGCGAGCAGTACTTC. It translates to CASSLSPGTGGGEQYF. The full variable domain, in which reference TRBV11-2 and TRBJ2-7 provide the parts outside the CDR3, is EAGVAQSPRYKIIEKRQSVAFWCNPISGHATLYWYQQILGQGPKLLIQFQNNGVVDDSQLPKDRFSAERLKGVDSTLKIQPAKLEDSAVYLCASSLSPGTGGGEQYFGPGTRLTVT.

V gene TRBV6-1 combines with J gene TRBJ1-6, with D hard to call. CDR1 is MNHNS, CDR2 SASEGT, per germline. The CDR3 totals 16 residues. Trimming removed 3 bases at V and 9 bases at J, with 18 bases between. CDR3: CASSDRLYGEFSPLHF. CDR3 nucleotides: TGTGCCAGCAGTGACCGACTCTACGGGGAGTTTTCACCCCTCCACTTT.

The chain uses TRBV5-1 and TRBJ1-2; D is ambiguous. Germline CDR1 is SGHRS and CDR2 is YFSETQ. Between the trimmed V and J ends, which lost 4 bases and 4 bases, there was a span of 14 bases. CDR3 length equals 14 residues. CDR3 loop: CASSPAAAVYGYTF. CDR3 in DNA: TGCGCCAGCAGCCCGGCGGCAGCCGTCTATGGCTACACCTTC.

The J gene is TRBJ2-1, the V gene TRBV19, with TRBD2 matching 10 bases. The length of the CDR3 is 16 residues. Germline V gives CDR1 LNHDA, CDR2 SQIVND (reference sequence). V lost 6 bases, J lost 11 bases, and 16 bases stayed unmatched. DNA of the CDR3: TGTGCCAGTAGATGGACTAGCGGTTCAGCCTCTTTTAAGCAGTTCTTC. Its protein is CASRWTSGSASFKQFF.